The present T cell receptor (beta chain) was sequenced within a study of identical twins. The cDNA had a unique molecular identifier and a template-switch universal primer site. TCRdb independently ran MiXCR on the 5' RACE reads; one entry per CDR3 protein. This table has some 1,600,000 distinct CDR3 sequences, 25% to 35% appearing once. This clonotype was seen only once. Sequencing input: cord blood. The sequence was collected from a newborn girl in good health.

CDR3 bases: TGTGCCAGCAGCCAAGGGGGCCCGATGAACACTGAAGCTTTCTTT. Residues: CASSQGGPMNTEAFF. This chain links TRBV3-1 with TRBJ1-1; possibly TRBD1 for D (5 bases). There are 15 residues in the CDR3. V dropped 1 base and J dropped 0 bases, with 9 bases sitting between them. Germline V gives CDR1 LGHDT, CDR2 YNNKEL (reference sequence).